Each of the 4 T cell receptor beta chains below was sequenced from the same sample in a study of CD8 T cells in ankylosing spondylitis. TCRdb reanalysed the 5' RACE reads using MiXCR and keeps one entry per CDR3 protein. This table has a few hundred thousand distinct CDR3 sequences, 15% to 20% appearing once. Sequenced sample: blood, either unsorted or a sorted T cell fraction (not recorded which). Receptor source: a male donor with ankylosing spondylitis or in good health (not recorded which).

The table lists this clonotype with many counts. The rearrangement links TRBV7-9 to TRBJ2-7; either TRBD1 or TRBD2 may fit D (5 bases each). The V end lost 11 bases, the J end lost 3 bases, and 23 bases lay between the germline ends. The CDR3 runs 15 residues. Per the germline V gene, CDR1 is SEHNR and CDR2 is FQNEAQ (reference sequence). CDR3 region: CAGTPINIPNYEQYF. DNA of the CDR3: TGTGCCGGGACCCCAATCAATATCCCCAACTACGAGCAGTACTTC. The whole variable domain, filled in from reference TRBV7-9 and TRBJ2-7, reads DTGVSQNPRHKITKRGQNVTFRCDPISEHNRLYWYRQTLGQGPEFLTYFQNEAQLEKSRLLSDRFSAERPKGSFSTLEIQRTEQGDSAMYLCAGTPINIPNYEQYFGPGTRLTVT.

This clonotype was observed at least ten times. The chain uses TRBV4-1 and TRBJ2-1; D is undetermined. V was cut by 0 bases and J by 0 bases, with 9 bases left in between. There are 16 residues in the CDR3. The germline V gene encodes CDR1 MGHRA and CDR2 YSYEKL. The CDR3 region is CASSQDAPSSYNEQFF. CDR3 bases: TGCGCCAGCAGCCAAGACGCTCCTAGCTCCTACAATGAGCAGTTCTTC.

The gene calls are TRBV7-6 and TRBJ2-3; TRBD2 agrees at 7 bases. With V trimmed by 2 bases and J by 2 bases, 10 bases remained unmatched. The CDR3 is 17 residues long. From germline, CDR1 is SGHVS and CDR2 FNYEAQ. This CDR3 reads CASSLPTASGLTDTQYF. CDR3 bases: TGTGCCAGCAGCTTACCGACGGCTAGCGGACTCACAGATACGCAGTATTTT.

J is TRBJ2-1 and V is TRBV20-1; 10 nucleotides match TRBD2. The germline V gene encodes CDR1 DFQATT and CDR2 SNEGSKA (reference sequence). Trimming took 0 bases from V and 5 from J; bases not matched to a gene: 4. The CDR3 totals 15 residues. The CDR3 loop reads CSARDLGLANNEQFF. For the CDR3, the DNA is TGCAGTGCTAGAGATCTGGGACTAGCGAACAATGAGCAGTTCTTC.